This T cell receptor (beta chain) was recorded in a study of T-cell memory formation after mild COVID-19. General observations from the study: From day 15 to 85, contracting clones were balanced between CD4 and CD8, whereas later expanders leaned toward CD4+. Some clones that responded turned up in pre-infection memory, which suggests that cross-reactive memory joined in. The authors left the SARS-CoV-2 specificity of second-wave clones peaking on day 37 unconfirmed.

TCRdb fed the 5' RACE reads into MiXCR, producing one record per CDR3 protein. The sample has about 240,000 distinct CDR3 sequences; approximately 9% are singletons. Germline CDR1 is SGDLS and CDR2 is YYNGEE. This CDR3 is 12 amino acids long. V lost 7 bases to trimming and J lost 2 bases, with 10 bases between them. About this clonotype: What it binds is not known.

The TCR sequence derives from a man between 18 and 29 years old who had mild COVID-19 (a few samples of this study predate the infection). Cell type and time point are not known. V and J are TRBV9 and TRBJ2-7; D might be TRBD1 (6 bases). Sequencing input: PBMCs or a T cell subset sorted from them (not recorded which). The CDR3 loop is CASWKGAYEQYF. The CDR3 DNA follows: TGTGCCAGCTGGAAGGGGGCCTACGAGCAGTACTTC.